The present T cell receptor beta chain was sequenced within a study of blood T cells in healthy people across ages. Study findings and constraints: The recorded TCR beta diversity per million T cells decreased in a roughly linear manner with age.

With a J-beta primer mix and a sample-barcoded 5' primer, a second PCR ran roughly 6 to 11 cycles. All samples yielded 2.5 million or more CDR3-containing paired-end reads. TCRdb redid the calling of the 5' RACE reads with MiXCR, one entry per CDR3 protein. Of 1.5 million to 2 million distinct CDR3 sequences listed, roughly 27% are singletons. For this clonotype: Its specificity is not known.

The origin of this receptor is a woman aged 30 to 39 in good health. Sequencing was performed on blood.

The CDR3 here is CATRDRDNQPQHF. The CDR3 DNA reads TGTGCCACCAGGGACAGGGACAATCAGCCCCAGCATTTT. The chain recombines TRBV15 with TRBJ1-5, with TRBD1 matching over 8 bases. V lost 6 bases to trimming and J lost 3 bases; unmatched junction nucleotides: 1. The germline CDR1 and CDR2 sequences are LNHNV and YYDKDF (reference sequence). The CDR3 runs 13 residues. Complete variable domain (other parts from reference TRBV15 and TRBJ1-5): DAMVIQNPRYQVTQFGKPVTLSCSQTLNHNVMYWYQQKSSQAPKLLFHYYDKDFNNEADTPDNFQSRRPNTSFCFLDIRSPGLGDTAMYLCATRDRDNQPQHFGDGTRLSIL.